The T cell receptor beta chain under discussion was sequenced for a study of CD8+CD57+ T cells in acquired aplastic anemia. Trimming shortened V by 3 bases and J by 4 bases, and 9 bases separated the two germline ends. Per the germline V gene, CDR1 is SGHRS and CDR2 is YFSETQ. This CDR3 region has 13 residues. CDR3 and TCR beta VDJ profiling relied on a genomic DNA template. TCRdb re-called the reads through MiXCR, storing one row per CDR3 protein. The top ten hold approximately 12% of the sample, which has 150,000 to 180,000 distinct CDR3 sequences, 40% to 65% seen once. The table lists this clonotype with many counts. Sequencing was done on patients that had shown CD8+CD57+ cell expansion by flow cytometry.

The origin of this receptor is a human donor with aplastic anemia. This chain joins TRBV5-1 and TRBJ2-3, with D unclear. Sequencing was done on a sample of sorted CD4+, CD8+, or CD8+CD57+ T cells (not recorded which) from PBMCs. The CDR3 reads CASSSKPPDTQYF. As DNA, the CDR3 is TGCGCCAGCAGCTCGAAACCCCCAGATACGCAGTATTTT.